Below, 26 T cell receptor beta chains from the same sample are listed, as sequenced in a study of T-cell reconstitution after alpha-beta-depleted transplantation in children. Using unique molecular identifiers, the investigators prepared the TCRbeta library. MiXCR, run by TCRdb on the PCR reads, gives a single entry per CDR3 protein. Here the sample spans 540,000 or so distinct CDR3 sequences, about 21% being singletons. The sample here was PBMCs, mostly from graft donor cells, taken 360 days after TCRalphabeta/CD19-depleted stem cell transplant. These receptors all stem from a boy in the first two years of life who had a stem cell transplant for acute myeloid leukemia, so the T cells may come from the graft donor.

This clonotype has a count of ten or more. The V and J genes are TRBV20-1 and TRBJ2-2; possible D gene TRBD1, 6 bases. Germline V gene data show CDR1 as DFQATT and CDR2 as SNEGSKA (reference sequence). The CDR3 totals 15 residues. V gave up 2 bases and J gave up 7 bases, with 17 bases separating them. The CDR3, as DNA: TGCAGTGCTAGATTACAGGGAAGAGAGATCGGGGAGCTGTTTTTT. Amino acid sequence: CSARLQGREIGELFF.

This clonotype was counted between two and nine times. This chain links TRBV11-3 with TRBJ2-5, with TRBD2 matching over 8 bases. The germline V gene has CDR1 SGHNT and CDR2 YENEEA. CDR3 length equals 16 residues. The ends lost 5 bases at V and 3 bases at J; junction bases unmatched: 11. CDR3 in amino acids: CASSTTPLAAEETQYF. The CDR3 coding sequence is TGTGCCAGCAGCACCACCCCACTAGCGGCAGAAGAGACCCAGTACTTC.

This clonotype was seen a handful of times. CDR3 protein: CASSLGRRSSYEQYF. The CDR3 DNA reads as TGTGCCAGCAGCTTAGGTAGAAGGAGCTCCTACGAGCAGTACTTC. This chain links TRBV7-2 with TRBJ2-7; D is ambiguous. Trimming took 1 base from V and 0 from J, leaving 10 bases between them. Germline V gene lookup returns CDR1 SGHTA and CDR2 FQGNSA. The CDR3 loop spans 15 amino acids. Full variable domain (outside the CDR3, taken from reference TRBV7-2 and TRBJ2-7): GAGVSQSPSNKVTEKGKDVELRCDPISGHTALYWYRQSLGQGLEFLIYFQGNSAPDKSGLPSDRFSAERTGGSVSTLTIQRTQQEDSAVYLCASSLGRRSSYEQYFGPGTRLTVT.

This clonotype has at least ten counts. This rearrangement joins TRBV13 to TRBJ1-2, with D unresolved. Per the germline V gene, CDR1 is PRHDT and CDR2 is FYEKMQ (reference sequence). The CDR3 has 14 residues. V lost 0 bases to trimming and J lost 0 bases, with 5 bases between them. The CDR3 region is CASSLGQANYGYTF. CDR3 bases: TGTGCCAGCAGCTTAGGCCAAGCTAACTATGGCTACACCTTC.

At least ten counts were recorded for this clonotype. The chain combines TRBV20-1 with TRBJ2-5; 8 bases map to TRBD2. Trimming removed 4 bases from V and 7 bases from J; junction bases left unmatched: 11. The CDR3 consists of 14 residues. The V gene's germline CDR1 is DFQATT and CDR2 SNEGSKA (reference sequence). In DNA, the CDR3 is TGCAGTGCTAAGGTCGGGGGGGCCGAGAGGACCCAGTACTTC. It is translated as CSAKVGGAERTQYF.

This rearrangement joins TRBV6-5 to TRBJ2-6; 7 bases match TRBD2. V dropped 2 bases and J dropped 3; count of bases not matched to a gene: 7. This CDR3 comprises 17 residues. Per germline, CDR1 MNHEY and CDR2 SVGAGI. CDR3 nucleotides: TGTGCCAGCAGTTACGGGGGGGGGGTAGGTGGGGCCAACGTCCTGACTTTC. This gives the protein CASSYGGGVGGANVLTF.

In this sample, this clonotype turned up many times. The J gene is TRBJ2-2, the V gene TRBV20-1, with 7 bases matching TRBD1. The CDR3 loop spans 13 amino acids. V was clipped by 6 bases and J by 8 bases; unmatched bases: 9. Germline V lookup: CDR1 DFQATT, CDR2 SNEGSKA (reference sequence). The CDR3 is CSANSQGNGELFF. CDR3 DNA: TGCAGTGCAAATTCACAGGGGAATGGGGAGCTGTTTTTT.

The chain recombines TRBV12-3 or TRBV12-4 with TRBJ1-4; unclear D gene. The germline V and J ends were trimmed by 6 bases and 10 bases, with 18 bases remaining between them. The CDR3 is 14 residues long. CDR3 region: CASSLGLESGKLFF. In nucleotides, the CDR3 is TGTGCCAGCAGCCTAGGTCTTGAGTCAGGAAAACTGTTTTTT.

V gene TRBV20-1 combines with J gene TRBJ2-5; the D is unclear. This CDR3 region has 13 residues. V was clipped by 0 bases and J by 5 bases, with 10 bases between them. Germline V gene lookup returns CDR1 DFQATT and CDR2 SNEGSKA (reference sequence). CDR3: CSAREVQLETQYF. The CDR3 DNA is TGCAGTGCTAGAGAGGTTCAGCTGGAGACCCAGTACTTC.

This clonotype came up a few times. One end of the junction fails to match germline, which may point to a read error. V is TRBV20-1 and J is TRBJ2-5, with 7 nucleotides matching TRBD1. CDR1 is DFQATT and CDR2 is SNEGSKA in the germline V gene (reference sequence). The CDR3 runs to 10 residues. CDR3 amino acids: CSASKQGFAF. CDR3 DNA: TGCAGTGCTAGCAAACAGGGGTTCGCTTTC.

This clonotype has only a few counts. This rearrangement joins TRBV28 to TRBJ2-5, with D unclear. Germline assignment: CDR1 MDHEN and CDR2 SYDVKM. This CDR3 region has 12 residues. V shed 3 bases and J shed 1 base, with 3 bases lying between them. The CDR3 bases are TGTGCCAGCAGTTTTCGCCAAGAGACCCAGTACTTC. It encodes CASSFRQETQYF. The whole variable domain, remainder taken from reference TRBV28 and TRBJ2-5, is DVKVTQSSRYLVKRTGEKVFLECVQDMDHENMFWYRQDPGLGLRLIYFSYDVKMKEKGDIPEGYSVSREKKERFSLILESASTNQTSMYLCASSFRQETQYFGPGTRLLVL.

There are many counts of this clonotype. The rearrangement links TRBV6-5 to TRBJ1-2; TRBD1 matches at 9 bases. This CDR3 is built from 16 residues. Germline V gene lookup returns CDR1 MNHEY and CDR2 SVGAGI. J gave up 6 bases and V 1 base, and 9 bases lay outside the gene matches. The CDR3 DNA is TGTGCCAGCAGTTACTGGGACAGGGCGGTTACGGATGGCTACACCTTC. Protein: CASSYWDRAVTDGYTF.

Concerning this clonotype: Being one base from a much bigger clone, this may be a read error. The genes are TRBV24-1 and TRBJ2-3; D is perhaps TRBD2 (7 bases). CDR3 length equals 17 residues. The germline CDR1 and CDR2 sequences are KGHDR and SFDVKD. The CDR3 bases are TGTGCCACCAGTGATTTCCGGTCGGGGGGCGAGACAGATACGCATTATTTT. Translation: CATSDFRSGGETDTHYF.

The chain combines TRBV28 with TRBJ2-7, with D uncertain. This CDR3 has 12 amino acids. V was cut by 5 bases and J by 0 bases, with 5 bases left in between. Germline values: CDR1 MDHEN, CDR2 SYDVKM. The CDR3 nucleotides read TGTGCCAGCAGTCATAGCTCCTACGAGCAGTACGTC. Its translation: CASSHSSYEQYV.

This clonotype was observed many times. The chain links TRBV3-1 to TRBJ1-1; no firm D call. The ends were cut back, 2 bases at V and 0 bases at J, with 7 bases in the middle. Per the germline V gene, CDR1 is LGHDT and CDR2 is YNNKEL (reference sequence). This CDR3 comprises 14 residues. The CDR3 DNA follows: TGTGCCAGCAGCCAAAAGGACCTGAACACTGAAGCTTTCTTT. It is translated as CASSQKDLNTEAFF. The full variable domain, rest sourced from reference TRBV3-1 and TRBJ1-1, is DTAVSQTPKYLVTQMGNDKSIKCEQNLGHDTMYWYKQDSKKFLKIMFSYNNKELIINETVPNRFSPKSPDKAHLNLHINSLELGDSAVYFCASSQKDLNTEAFFGQGTRLTVV.

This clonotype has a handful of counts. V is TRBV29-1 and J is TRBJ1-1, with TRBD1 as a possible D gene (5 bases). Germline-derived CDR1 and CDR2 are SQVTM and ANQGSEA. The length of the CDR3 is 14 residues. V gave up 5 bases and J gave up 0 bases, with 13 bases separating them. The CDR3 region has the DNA TGCAGCGTTCGATTACAGGCCCTGAACACTGAAGCTTTCTTT. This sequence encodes CSVRLQALNTEAFF.

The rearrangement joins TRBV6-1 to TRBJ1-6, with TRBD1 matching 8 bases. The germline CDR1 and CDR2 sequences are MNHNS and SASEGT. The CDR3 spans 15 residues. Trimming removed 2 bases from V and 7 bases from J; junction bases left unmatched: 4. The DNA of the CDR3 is TGTGCCAGCAGTGAAAGAACAGGGGGGAATTCACCCCTCCACTTT. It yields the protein CASSERTGGNSPLHF.

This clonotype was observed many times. The CDR3 sequence is CSARVQSGANVLTF. CDR3 DNA: TGCAGTGCTAGAGTTCAATCTGGGGCCAACGTCCTGACTTTC. V gene TRBV20-1 combines with J gene TRBJ2-6; D gene ambiguous. Germline V gene sequence: CDR1 DFQATT, CDR2 SNEGSKA (reference sequence). This CDR3 is 14 amino acids long. Trimming took off 1 base at V and 1 base at J, with 5 bases between the two ends.

CDR3 loop: CASRPSGITDTQYF. CDR3 in DNA: TGCGCCAGCCGCCCTAGCGGAATCACAGATACGCAGTATTTT. This chain joins TRBV5-1 and TRBJ2-3; 7 nucleotides match TRBD2. Per the germline V gene, CDR1 is SGHRS and CDR2 is YFSETQ. J gave up 2 bases and V 7 bases, and 7 bases lay outside the gene matches. The CDR3 contains 14 residues. The complete variable domain, with remaining parts taken from reference TRBV5-1 and TRBJ2-3, reads KAGVTQTPRYLIKTRGQQVTLSCSPISGHRSVSWYQQTPGQGLQFLFEYFSETQRNKGNFPGRFSGRQFSNSRSEMNVSTLELGDSALYLCASRPSGITDTQYFGPGTRLTVL.

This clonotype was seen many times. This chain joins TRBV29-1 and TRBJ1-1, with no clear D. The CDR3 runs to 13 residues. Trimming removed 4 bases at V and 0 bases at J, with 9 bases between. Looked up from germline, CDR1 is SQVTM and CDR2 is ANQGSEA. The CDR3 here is CSVGVDMNTEAFF. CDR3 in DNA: TGCAGCGTTGGTGTTGACATGAACACTGAAGCTTTCTTT.

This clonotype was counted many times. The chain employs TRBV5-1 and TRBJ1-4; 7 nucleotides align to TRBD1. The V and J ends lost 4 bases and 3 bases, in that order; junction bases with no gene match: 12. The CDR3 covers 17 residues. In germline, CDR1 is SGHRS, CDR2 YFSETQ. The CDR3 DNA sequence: TGCGCCAGCAGCCGACAGGGTCGGGTTACGGCTAATGAAAAACTGTTTTTT. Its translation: CASSRQGRVTANEKLFF.

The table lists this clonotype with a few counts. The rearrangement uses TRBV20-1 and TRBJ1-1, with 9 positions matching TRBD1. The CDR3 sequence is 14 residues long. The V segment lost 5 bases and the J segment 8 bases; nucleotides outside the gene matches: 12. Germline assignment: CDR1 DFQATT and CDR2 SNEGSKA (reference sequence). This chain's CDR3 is CSAFPGTGRMEAFF. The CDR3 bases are TGCAGTGCTTTTCCCGGGACAGGGCGGATGGAAGCTTTCTTT.

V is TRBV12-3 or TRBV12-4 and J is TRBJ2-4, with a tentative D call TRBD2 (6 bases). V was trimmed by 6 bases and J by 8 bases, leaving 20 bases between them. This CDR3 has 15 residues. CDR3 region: CASSLGLAKGYIQYF. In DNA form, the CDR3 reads TGTGCCAGCAGCCTGGGGCTAGCGAAGGGATACATTCAGTACTTC.

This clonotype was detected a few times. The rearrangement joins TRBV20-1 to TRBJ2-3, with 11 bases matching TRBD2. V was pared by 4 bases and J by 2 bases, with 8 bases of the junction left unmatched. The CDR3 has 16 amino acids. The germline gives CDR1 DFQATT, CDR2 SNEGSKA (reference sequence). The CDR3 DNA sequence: TGCAGTGCTAACCCCCCTAGCGGGGGGATCACAGATACGCAGTATTTT. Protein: CSANPPSGGITDTQYF.

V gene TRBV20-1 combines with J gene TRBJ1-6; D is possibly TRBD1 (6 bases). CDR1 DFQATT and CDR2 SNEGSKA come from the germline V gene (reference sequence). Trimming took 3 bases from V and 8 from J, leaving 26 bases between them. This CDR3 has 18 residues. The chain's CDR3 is CSARDRDPDSAPYSPLHF. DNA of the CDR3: TGCAGTGCTAGGGACAGAGATCCGGACTCCGCCCCATATTCACCCCTCCACTTT.

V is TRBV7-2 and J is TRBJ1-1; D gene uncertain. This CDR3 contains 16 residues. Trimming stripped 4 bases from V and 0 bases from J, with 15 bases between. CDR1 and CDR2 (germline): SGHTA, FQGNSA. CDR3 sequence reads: CASSSERWTMNTEAFF. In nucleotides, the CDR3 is TGTGCCAGCAGCTCGGAACGGTGGACCATGAACACTGAAGCTTTCTTT.